The T cell receptor (beta chain) under discussion was sequenced for a study of T cell responses to AZD1222 COVID-19 vaccine. The study, taken as a whole, reports: Scientists sampled the repertoires only once the peak T cell response had passed. A mostly white British donor set with more females was recruited, and clonal diversity was possibly underestimated. At baseline, just 5 or 6 AZD1222 recipients tested seropositive.

A few counts support this clone. Antigen specificity is unknown. The data were produced by immunoSEQ multiplex PCR, yet TCRdb's version contains in-frame clones alone and is incomplete. The data contain around 81,000 clones, roughly 85% of them singletons. This TCR was recovered from an adult in good health. Sequences were derived from peripheral blood, sampled on day 0 of AZD1222 vaccination.

This chain's CDR3 is CASSGSGGAGETQYF. The CDR3, as DNA: TGTGCCAGCAGCGGTAGCGGGGGCGCTGGGGAGACCCAGTACTTC. This chain uses TRBV9 with TRBJ2-5, with TRBD2 matching 9 bases. This CDR3 spans 15 amino acids. J lost 5 bases, V lost 3 bases, and 8 bases had no gene match. CDR1 is SGDLS, CDR2 YYNGEE, per germline. The whole variable domain, remainder taken from reference TRBV9 and TRBJ2-5, is DSGVTQTPKHLITATGQRVTLRCSPRSGDLSVYWYQQSLDQGLQFLIQYYNGEERAKGNILERFSAQQFPDLHSELNLSSLELGDSALYFCASSGSGGAGETQYFGPGTRLLVL.